One and the same sample provided the 6 T cell receptor beta chains below, sequenced in a study of cytomegalovirus exposure and HLA in healthy donors. Primers: 60 Vbeta forward and 13 Jbeta reverse. Profiled with immunoSEQ multiplex PCR; TCRdb holds only in-frame clones, not every one. There are 150,000 or so clones in the sample; approximately 73% occur only once, and 1.5% to 2% lies in the top ten. The specimen sequenced was PBMCs. The receptors were sampled from a woman aged 18-30 years in good health and CMV-seronegative.

The chain uses TRBV5-1 and TRBJ2-5; D not certain. CDR1 SGHRS and CDR2 YFSETQ come from the germline V gene. V was clipped by 7 bases and J by 2 bases, with 18 bases between them. This CDR3 has 15 amino acids. The CDR3 spells CASHPGSSVQETQYF. CDR3 in DNA: TGCGCCAGCCACCCTGGTTCCTCGGTGCAAGAGACCCAGTACTTC. Supplemented by reference TRBV5-1 and TRBJ2-5, the full variable domain reads KAGVTQTPRYLIKTRGQQVTLSCSPISGHRSVSWYQQTPGQGLQFLFEYFSETQRNKGNFPGRFSGRQFSNSRSEMNVSTLELGDSALYLCASHPGSSVQETQYFGPGTRLLVL.

This clone showed up just a few times. V usage is TRBV19 and J usage is TRBJ1-3; perhaps TRBD1 as D (5 bases). The CDR3 totals 16 residues. The germline V gene encodes CDR1 LNHDA and CDR2 SQIVND (reference sequence). V was clipped by 4 bases and J by 0 bases, with 13 bases between them. The CDR3: CASSKKQVTSGNTIYF. The CDR3 DNA reads as TGTGCCAGTAGTAAAAAACAGGTGACCTCTGGAAACACCATATATTTT.

The chain combines TRBV7-9 with TRBJ2-3, with TRBD1 matching over 8 bases. The CDR3 totals 17 residues. Germline assignment: CDR1 SEHNR and CDR2 FQNEAQ (reference sequence). The junction had 13 bases not matched to a gene; V was cut back by 6 bases and J by 2 bases. In DNA form, the CDR3 reads TGTGCCAGCAGTCCCCCACCCCGGACAGGGTTCACAGATACGCAGTATTTT. Its translation is CASSPPPRTGFTDTQYF. Together with reference TRBV7-9 and TRBJ2-3, the CDR3 gives the full variable domain: DTGVSQNPRHKITKRGQNVTFRCDPISEHNRLYWYRQTLGQGPEFLTYFQNEAQLEKSRLLSDRFSAERPKGSFSTLEIQRTEQGDSAMYLCASSPPPRTGFTDTQYFGPGTRLTVL.

The chain couples TRBV5-8 to TRBJ2-5, with TRBD1 matching over 11 bases. The junction had 4 bases not matched to a gene; V was cut back by 4 bases and J by 5 bases. Germline assignment: CDR1 SGHTS and CDR2 YDEGEE. CDR3 length: 14 amino acids. CDR3 amino acids: CASSHGTGGETQYF. The CDR3 nucleotides read TGTGCCAGCAGCCATGGGACAGGGGGGGAGACCCAGTACTTC.

The chain joins TRBV6-5 to TRBJ2-5; a weak D match, TRBD1 (5 bases). Trimming stripped 5 bases from V and 1 base from J, with 11 bases between. This CDR3 spans 14 amino acids. CDR1 and CDR2 from the germline V gene are MNHEY and SVGAGI. Here the CDR3 reads CASSRLGAQETQYF. The DNA for the CDR3 is TGTGCCAGCAGTCGATTAGGGGCCCAAGAGACCCAGTACTTC.

The chain is built from TRBV28 and TRBJ1-5; a possible D gene is TRBD1 (6 bases). Germline V gene data show CDR1 as MDHEN and CDR2 as SYDVKM. V gave up 2 bases and J gave up 0 bases, with 20 bases separating them. The CDR3 has 19 residues. This CDR3 reads CASSLRDRRTSYSNQPQHF. CDR3 coding DNA: TGTGCCAGCAGTTTAAGAGACAGGAGGACTTCTTATAGCAATCAGCCCCAGCATTTT.